These 7 T cell receptor beta chains share one sample of origin, sequenced in a study of shared clonotypes between healthy human individuals. Clones were read by immunoSEQ multiplex PCR, and TCRdb kept only the in-frame ones, dropping some. Of 2 million to 2.5 million clones listed, 92% are singletons. Sequenced input: naive CD4+ T cells from PBMCs. Documented subset: CD45RA+ positively selected. Every receptor here comes from a man between 18 and 35 years old in good health. Some clones in this sample may be carry-over from other donors' samples.

V gene TRBV5-1 combines with J gene TRBJ1-6; D may be TRBD1 (5 bases). In germline, CDR1 is SGHRS, CDR2 YFSETQ. The V gene lost 6 bases and the J gene lost 7 bases, with 11 bases spanning the gap. The CDR3 is 13 amino acids. DNA for the CDR3: TGCGCCAGCACCGGGACGGAGAATTCACCCCTCCACTTT. This codes for CASTGTENSPLHF.

Remarks on this clone: Other DNA sequences in the same sample also yield this CDR3. The chain employs TRBV7-3 and TRBJ1-2; D gene uncertain. Per the germline V gene, CDR1 is SGHTA and CDR2 is FQGTGA. The V gene lost 5 bases and the J gene lost 0 bases, with 10 bases spanning the gap. The CDR3 is 14 amino acids. The CDR3 here is CASSPTGANYGYTF. CDR3 in DNA: TGTGCCAGCAGCCCCACGGGCGCTAACTATGGCTACACCTTC.

This clone was seen a single time. The chain joins TRBV5-1 to TRBJ2-7, with 7 bases matching TRBD1. The ends lost 4 bases at V and 5 bases at J; junction bases unmatched: 12. CDR1 and CDR2 (germline): SGHRS, YFSETQ. The CDR3 is 15 residues long. CDR3 region: CASSPRTGEMDEQYF. CDR3 bases: TGCGCCAGCAGCCCCCGGACAGGAGAAATGGACGAGCAGTACTTC.

The gene calls are TRBV11-2 and TRBJ2-7, with D perhaps matching TRBD1 (6 bases). This CDR3 has 17 amino acids. V lost 0 bases, J lost 2 bases, and 17 bases lay in between. From germline, CDR1 is SGHAT and CDR2 FQNNGV. CDR3 loop: CASSLDLGHSVAYEQYF. CDR3 in DNA: TGTGCCAGCAGCTTAGATTTGGGACACAGCGTGGCCTACGAGCAGTACTTC.

This clone was detected a few times. The CDR3 bases are TGTGCCAGCAGTGTGTTCGGGCCTAACTATGGCTACACCTTC. Translated: CASSVFGPNYGYTF. The J gene is TRBJ1-2, the V gene TRBV28; no firm D call. Trimming took off 5 bases at V and 0 bases at J, with 10 bases between the two ends. This CDR3 is 14 amino acids long. Germline lookup yields CDR1 MDHEN and CDR2 SYDVKM.

In regard to this clone: Other DNA sequences of this sample code for an identical CDR3. The rearrangement uses TRBV9 and TRBJ2-5; D is ambiguous. The CDR3 runs 13 residues. The germline V gene has CDR1 SGDLS and CDR2 YYNGEE. V lost 4 bases to trimming and J lost 1 base, with 8 bases between them. The CDR3 here is CASSPLPQETQYF. CDR3 DNA sequence: TGTGCCAGCAGCCCATTGCCCCAAGAGACCCAGTACTTC.

The chain recombines TRBV9 with TRBJ2-3; TRBD2 aligns across 11 bases. V lost 3 bases, J lost 2 bases, and 5 bases stayed unmatched. Germline V CDR1 and CDR2: SGDLS, YYNGEE. This CDR3 has 16 amino acids. The CDR3 sequence is CASSGTSGGNTDTQYF. CDR3 sequence (DNA): TGTGCCAGCAGCGGAACTAGCGGGGGAAACACAGATACGCAGTATTTT.